This TCR beta chain appears in the sequencing data of a study of T cell responses to AZD1222 COVID-19 vaccine. Overall study findings and caveats: It should be noted that donors were predominantly white British and more often female, and clonal diversity was possibly underestimated. Baseline seropositivity occurred in only a handful of AZD1222 recipients.

To note about this clone: Its antigen is unknown.

The assay was immunoSEQ multiplex PCR, and TCRdb's table has in-frame clones only and misses some. The repertoire has 150,000 to 200,000 clones, 75% to 90% of them found once; the top ten carry about 3%. Germline assignment: CDR1 SNHLY and CDR2 FYNNEI. V gave up 10 bases and J gave up 3 bases, with 18 bases separating them. The CDR3 contains 15 residues. The sample in question was peripheral blood, obtained on day 0 of MenACWY control vaccination. The rearrangement joins TRBV2 to TRBJ1-4, with a possible D match to TRBD1 (5 bases). The sequence was collected from an adult in good health. The CDR3 spells CAIRRGSLSNEKLFF. CDR3 DNA: TGTGCCATTCGACGGGGGTCTCTTTCTAATGAAAAACTGTTTTTT.